This T cell receptor (beta chain) was identified in a study of Ad26.COV2.S vaccination and SARS-CoV-2 variants. Study-wide background: Enrollment placed the donor in the COV1001 Ad26.COV2.S trial arm. Study-wide results and limits: Non-spike TCR breadth was similar in vaccine and placebo recipients. Reportedly, after vaccination the spike-specific CD8+ and CD4+ T cell responses displayed substantial breadth.

The protocol was immunoSEQ multiplex PCR, while the TCRdb copy is restricted to in-frame clones and leaves out a portion. This sample has about 350,000 clones, with 86% found just once. There are 14 residues in the CDR3. Germline V gene data show CDR1 as LNHDA and CDR2 as SQIVND (reference sequence). J was trimmed by 7 bases and V by 6 bases; bases with no gene match: 8. Treatment reported: some 19 received Ad26.COV2.S at low or high dose, single or two shots; about five received placebo; per-sample allocation not given. Sampling occurred on day 63 after the first vaccine or placebo injection. Built on an Ad26 vector, the vaccine expressed Wuhan-strain SARS-CoV-2 spike. With regard to this clone: Its antigen is not identified. In the same sample, other DNA sequences code for this CDR3.

The V call is TRBV19, the J call TRBJ1-3, with TRBD1 matching 8 bases. This sequence originates from a person aged 18-60 years who received the Ad26.COV2.S COVID-19 vaccine or a placebo. Source: peripheral blood, taken in a trial of Ad26.COV2.S vaccine versus placebo. CDR3 in DNA: TGTGCCAGTAGCCGGACAGGGCTTGGGAACACCATATATTTT. This sequence encodes CASSRTGLGNTIYF.